The clone carrying this TCR beta chain was seen only a few times. Its target is unknown. The authors made TCR beta cDNA from about 500 ng total RNA with a constant-region primer. For TCR beta, libraries were produced by three nested multiplex PCR rounds using slightly modified ARM-PCR. Rounds one and two of PCR, each of 9 to 11 cycles, were primed with TRBV1-TRBV30 forward primers and a C-beta reverse primer. Using its own MiXCR run on the multiplex PCR reads, TCRdb lists one record per CDR3 protein. This sample has approximately 120,000 distinct CDR3 sequences, with 60% to 75% found just once. For each extraction, RNA and DNA were obtained together from approximately 20-30 mg of unsorted bulk tissue. The sample belongs to a study of tumor-infiltrating lymphocytes in primary liver carcinoma. Regarding the study as a whole: Tumor-adjacent and tumor-blood pairs showed less overlap than tumor region pairs. Significantly larger top-250-clone fractions were found in tumors than in blood (p = 0.039).

V dropped 6 bases and J dropped 12; count of bases not matched to a gene: 8. CDR1 is SEHNR and CDR2 is FQNEAQ in the germline V gene (reference sequence). The CDR3 consists of 14 residues. Sequences were obtained from liver tumor tissue from sampling region 3. The subset: tumor region T3, left-lateral pole. This TCR was sampled from a woman aged 55-75 years with primary liver carcinoma and hepatitis B virus infection. The V call is TRBV7-9, the J call TRBJ2-1; 13 bases agree with TRBD2. CDR3 in DNA: TGTGCCAGCAGGGGGACTAGCGGGACCCAGGGGCAGTTCTTC. Protein: CASRGTSGTQGQFF.